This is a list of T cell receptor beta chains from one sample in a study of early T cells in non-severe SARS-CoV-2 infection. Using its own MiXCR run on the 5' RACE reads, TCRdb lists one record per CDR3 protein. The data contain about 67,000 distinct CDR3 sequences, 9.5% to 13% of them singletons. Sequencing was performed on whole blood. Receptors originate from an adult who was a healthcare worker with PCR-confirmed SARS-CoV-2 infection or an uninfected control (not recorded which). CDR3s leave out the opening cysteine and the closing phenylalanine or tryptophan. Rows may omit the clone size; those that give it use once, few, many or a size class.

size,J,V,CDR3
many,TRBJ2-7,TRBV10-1,ASSDGATQH
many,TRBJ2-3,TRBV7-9,ASSPRLDTQY
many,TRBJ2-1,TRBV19,ASSIESGTSGISPYNEQF
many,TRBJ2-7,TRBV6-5,ASSYSGFPAPYEQY
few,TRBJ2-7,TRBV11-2,ASSYRTGVIEQY
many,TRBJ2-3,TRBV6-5,ASSPSRRRKADTQY
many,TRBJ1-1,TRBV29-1,SVVPTGLRRTEAF
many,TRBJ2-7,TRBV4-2,ASSQDRTTTYEQY
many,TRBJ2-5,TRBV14,ASSLLAGGQETQY
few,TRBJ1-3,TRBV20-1,SARDRHQTNTIY
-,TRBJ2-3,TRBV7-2,ASSSTRSTDTQY
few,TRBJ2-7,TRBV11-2,ASSSAGGPYEQY
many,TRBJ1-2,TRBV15,ATSRDRGTYGYT
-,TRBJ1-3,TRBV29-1,SVEGETGTASSGNTIY
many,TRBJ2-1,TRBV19,ASREGGLAVNEQF
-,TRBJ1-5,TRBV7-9,ASSTSGQQPQH
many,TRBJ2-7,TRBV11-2,ASSSGLAGVGQY
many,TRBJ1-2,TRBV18,ASSPGQDYGYT
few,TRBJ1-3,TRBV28,ASSLVQGPGNTIY
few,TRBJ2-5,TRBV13,ASSLKSGGPQETQY
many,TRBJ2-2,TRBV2,ASSPGTSGIGELF
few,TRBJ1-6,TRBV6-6,ASSITGDGSPLH
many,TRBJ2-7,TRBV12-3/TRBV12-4,ASRPGQGASEQY
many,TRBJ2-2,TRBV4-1,ASSQELPGELF
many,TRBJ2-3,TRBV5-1,ASGGAADTQY
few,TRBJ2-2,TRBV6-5,ASRPRTAMNTGELF
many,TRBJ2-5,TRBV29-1,SVYTKAETQY
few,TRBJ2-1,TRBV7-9,ASSDRDYNEQF
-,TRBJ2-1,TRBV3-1,ASRPQSSYNEQF
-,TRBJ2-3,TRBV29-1,SATASGSTDTQY
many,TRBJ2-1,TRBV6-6,ASSYISSSYNEQF
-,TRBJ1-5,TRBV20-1,SAADSNQPQH
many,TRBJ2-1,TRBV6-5,ASGAGDYEQF
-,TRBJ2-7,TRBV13,ASRGRGSSYEQY
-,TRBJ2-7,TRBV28,ATSGWTGGAYEQY
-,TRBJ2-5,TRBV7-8,ASSLAHKAETQY
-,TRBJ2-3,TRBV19,ASSWGQETDTQY
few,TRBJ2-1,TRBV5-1,ASSLVRGQGSYNEQF
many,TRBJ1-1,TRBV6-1,ASSERDRDTEAF
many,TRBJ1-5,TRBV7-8,ASSLGISNQPQH